The source of this TCR beta chain is a study of blood T cell repertoires in COVID-19. Study details: Donors in the United States, Italy and Spain gave samples during acute or convalescent COVID-19.

This CDR3 spans 15 amino acids. V was pared by 1 base and J by 5 bases, with 12 bases between. In germline, CDR1 is LNHDA, CDR2 SQIVND (reference sequence). Clones were read by immunoSEQ multiplex PCR, and TCRdb kept only the in-frame ones, dropping some. Of 150,000 to 200,000 clones in the sample, 86% are singletons; the top ten hold under 25%. The chain carries TRBV19 and TRBJ1-5; D remains unclear. This receptor was identified in a man aged 65 to 85 with active or convalescent COVID-19. The sequenced sample was peripheral blood. The CDR3 spells CASSIGRTGHQPQHF. In nucleotides, the CDR3 is TGTGCCAGTAGTATAGGCCGCACCGGTCATCAGCCCCAGCATTTT.